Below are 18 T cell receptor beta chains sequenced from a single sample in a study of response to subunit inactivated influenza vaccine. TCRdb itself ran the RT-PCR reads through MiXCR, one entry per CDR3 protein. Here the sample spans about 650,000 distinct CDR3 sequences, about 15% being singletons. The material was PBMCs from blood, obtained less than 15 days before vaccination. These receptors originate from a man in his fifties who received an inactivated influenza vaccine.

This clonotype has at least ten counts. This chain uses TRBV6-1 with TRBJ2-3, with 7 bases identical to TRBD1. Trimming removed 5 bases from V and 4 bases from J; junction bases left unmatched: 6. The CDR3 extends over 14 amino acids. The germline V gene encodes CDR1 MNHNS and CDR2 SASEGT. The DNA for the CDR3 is TGTGCCAGCAGTCCCCGACAGGGCTCAGATACGCAGTATTTT. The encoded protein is CASSPRQGSDTQYF.

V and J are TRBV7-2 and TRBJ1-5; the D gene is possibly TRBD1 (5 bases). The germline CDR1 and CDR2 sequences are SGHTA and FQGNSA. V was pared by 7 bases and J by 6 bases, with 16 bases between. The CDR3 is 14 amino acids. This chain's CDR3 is CASTKAFGGQPQHF. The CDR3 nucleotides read TGTGCCAGCACTAAAGCCTTCGGGGGTCAGCCCCAGCATTTT.

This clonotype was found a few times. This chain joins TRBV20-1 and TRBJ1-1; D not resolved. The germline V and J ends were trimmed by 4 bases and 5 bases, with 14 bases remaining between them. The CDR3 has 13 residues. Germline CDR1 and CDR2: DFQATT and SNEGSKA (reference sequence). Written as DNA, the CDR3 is TGCAGTGCTACCCCACTGGAGGTAACTGAAGCTTTCTTT. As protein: CSATPLEVTEAFF.

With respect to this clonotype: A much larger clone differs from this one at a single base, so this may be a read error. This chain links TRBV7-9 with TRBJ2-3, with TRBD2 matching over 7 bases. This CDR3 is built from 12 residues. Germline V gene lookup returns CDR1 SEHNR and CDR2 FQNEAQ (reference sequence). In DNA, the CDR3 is TGTGCCAGCAGCCTAGCGGACTCGACGCAGTATTTT. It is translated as CASSLADSTQYF. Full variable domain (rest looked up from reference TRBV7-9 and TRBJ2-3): DTGVSQNPRHKITKRGQNVTFRCDPISEHNRLYWYRQTLGQGPEFLTYFQNEAQLEKSRLLSDRFSAERPKGSFSTLEIQRTEQGDSAMYLCASSLADSTQYFGPGTRLTVL.

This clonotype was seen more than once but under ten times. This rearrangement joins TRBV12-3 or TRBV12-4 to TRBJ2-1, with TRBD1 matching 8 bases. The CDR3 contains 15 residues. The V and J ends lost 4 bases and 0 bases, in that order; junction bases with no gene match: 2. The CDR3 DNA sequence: TGTGCCAGCAGTTGGGACAGGAGCTCCTACAATGAGCAGTTCTTC. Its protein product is CASSWDRSSYNEQFF.

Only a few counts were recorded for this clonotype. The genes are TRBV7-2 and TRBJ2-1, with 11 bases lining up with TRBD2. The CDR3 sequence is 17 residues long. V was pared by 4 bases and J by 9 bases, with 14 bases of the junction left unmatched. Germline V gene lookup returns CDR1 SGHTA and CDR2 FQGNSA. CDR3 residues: CASSSTGLAGGRIEQFF. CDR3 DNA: TGTGCCAGCAGCTCTACCGGGTTAGCGGGAGGGCGCATTGAGCAGTTCTTC.

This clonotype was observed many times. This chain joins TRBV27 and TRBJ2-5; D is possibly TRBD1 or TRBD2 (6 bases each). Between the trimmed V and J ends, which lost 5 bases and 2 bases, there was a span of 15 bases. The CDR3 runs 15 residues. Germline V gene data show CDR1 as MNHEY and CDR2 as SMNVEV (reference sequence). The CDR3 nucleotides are TGTGCCAGCAGTACCTACGAGGGGGGTCAAGAGACCCAGTACTTC. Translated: CASSTYEGGQETQYF.

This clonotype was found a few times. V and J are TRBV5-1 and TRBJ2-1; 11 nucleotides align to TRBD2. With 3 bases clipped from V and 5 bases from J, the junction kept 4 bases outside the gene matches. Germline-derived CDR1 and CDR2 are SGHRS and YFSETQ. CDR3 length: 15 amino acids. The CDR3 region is CASSYRLAGHNEQFF. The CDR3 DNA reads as TGCGCCAGCAGCTACAGACTAGCGGGACACAATGAGCAGTTCTTC.

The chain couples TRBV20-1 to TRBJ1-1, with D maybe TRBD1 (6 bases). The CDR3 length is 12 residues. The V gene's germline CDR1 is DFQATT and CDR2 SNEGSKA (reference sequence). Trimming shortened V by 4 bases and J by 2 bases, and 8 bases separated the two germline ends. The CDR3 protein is CSATGANTEAFF. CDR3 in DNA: TGCAGTGCTACAGGGGCTAACACTGAAGCTTTCTTT.

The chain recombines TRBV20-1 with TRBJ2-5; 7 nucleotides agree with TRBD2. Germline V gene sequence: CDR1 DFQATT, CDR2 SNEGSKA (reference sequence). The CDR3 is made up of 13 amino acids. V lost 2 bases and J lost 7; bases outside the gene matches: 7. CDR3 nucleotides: TGCAGTGCTAGAACCAGCGGCGGGGGGACCCAGTACTTC. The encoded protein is CSARTSGGGTQYF.

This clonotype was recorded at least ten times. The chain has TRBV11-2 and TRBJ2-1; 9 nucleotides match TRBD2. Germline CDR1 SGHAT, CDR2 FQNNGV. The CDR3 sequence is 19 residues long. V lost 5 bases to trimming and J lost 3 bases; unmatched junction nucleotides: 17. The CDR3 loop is CASSPIAGALVYYYNEQFF. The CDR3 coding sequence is TGTGCCAGCAGCCCTATAGCGGGAGCATTGGTCTACTACTACAATGAGCAGTTCTTC.

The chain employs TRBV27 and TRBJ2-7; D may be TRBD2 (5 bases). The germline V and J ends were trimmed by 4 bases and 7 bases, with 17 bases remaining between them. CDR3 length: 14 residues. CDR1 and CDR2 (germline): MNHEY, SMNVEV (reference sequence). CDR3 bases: TGTGCCAGCAGTTCCGGGATTCCCCCTCAGGAGCAGTACTTC. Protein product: CASSSGIPPQEQYF.

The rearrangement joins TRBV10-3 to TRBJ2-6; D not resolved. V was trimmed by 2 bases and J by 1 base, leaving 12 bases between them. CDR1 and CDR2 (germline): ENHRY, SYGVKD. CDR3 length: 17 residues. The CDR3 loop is CAISETPDLSGANVLTF. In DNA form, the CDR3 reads TGTGCCATCAGTGAGACACCGGACCTTTCTGGGGCCAACGTCCTGACTTTC.

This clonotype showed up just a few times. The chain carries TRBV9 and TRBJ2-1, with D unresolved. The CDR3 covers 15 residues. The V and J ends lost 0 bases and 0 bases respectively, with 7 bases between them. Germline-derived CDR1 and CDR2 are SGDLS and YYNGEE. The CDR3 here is CASSVGAVSYNEQFF. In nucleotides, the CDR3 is TGTGCCAGCAGCGTAGGTGCAGTCTCCTACAATGAGCAGTTCTTC.

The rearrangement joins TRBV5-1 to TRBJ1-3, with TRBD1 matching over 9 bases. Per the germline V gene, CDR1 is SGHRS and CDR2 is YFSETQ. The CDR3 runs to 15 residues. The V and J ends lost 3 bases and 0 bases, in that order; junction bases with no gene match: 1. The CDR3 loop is CASSWGQGSGNTIYF. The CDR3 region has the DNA TGCGCCAGCAGCTGGGGACAGGGCTCTGGAAACACCATATATTTT.

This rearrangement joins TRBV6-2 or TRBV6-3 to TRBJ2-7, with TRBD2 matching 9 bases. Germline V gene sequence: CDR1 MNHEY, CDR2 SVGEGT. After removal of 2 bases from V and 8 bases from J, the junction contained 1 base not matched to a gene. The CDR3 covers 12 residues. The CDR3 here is CASSYAGGQQYF. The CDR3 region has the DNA TGTGCCAGCAGTTACGCGGGAGGGCAGCAGTACTTC.

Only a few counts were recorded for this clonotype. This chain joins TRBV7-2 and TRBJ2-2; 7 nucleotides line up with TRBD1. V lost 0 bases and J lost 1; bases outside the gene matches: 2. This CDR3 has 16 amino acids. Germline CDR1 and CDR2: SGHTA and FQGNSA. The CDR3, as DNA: TGTGCCAGCAGCTTAGCCCAGGGGGTGAACACCGGGGAGCTGTTTTTT. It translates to CASSLAQGVNTGELFF.

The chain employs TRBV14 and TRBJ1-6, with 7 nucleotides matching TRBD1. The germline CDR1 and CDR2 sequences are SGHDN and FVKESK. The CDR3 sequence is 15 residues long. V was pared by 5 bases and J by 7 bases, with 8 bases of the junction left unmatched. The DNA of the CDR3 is TGTGCCAGCAGCACCCTGACAGGGTTCAATTCACCCCTCCACTTT. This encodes CASSTLTGFNSPLHF.